The 14 T cell receptor beta chains given below trace back to one sample, sequenced in a study of blood T cell repertoires in COVID-19. TCRdb's table, derived via immunoSEQ multiplex PCR, lists solely in-frame clones and lacks some. The sample lists 280,000 or so clones, roughly 86% occurring once. The sequencing input was peripheral blood. These receptors all come from a man aged 18-30 years with active or convalescent COVID-19.

This clone was detected a few times. CDR3 in DNA: TGTGCCAGCACTCTCCAAGCCCAAGAGGGAGAAAAACTGTTTTTT. Protein: CASTLQAQEGEKLFF. The chain couples TRBV6-6 to TRBJ1-4; no definite D call. This CDR3 has 15 amino acids. Looked up from germline, CDR1 is MNHNY and CDR2 is SVGAGI (reference sequence). Trimming took 7 bases from V and 8 from J, leaving 20 bases between them.

The chain links TRBV7-9 to TRBJ1-2; TRBD1 might be the D (5 bases). The CDR3 spans 14 residues. The V end lost 2 bases, the J end lost 4 bases, and 11 bases lay between the germline ends. CDR1 SEHNR and CDR2 FQNEAQ come from the germline V gene (reference sequence). The CDR3 nucleotides read TGTGCCAGCAGCTTACAAGGGGTTAGCTATGGCTACACCTTC. Amino acids: CASSLQGVSYGYTF.

The rearrangement uses TRBV5-6 and TRBJ2-2; no definite D call. Trimming removed 3 bases at V and 7 bases at J, with 7 bases between. The CDR3 covers 12 residues. Germline values: CDR1 SGHDT, CDR2 YYEEEE. The CDR3 loop is CASSSSFGELFF. The CDR3 nucleotides read TGTGCCAGCAGCTCTTCGTTCGGGGAGCTGTTTTTT.

The J gene is TRBJ2-1, the V gene TRBV7-2; 7 bases align to TRBD1. The trim removed 3 bases at V and 4 bases at J, leaving 0 bases unmatched. The CDR3 loop spans 13 amino acids. Germline V CDR1 and CDR2: SGHTA, FQGNSA. In DNA form, the CDR3 reads TGTGCCAGCAGCTTGACAGGGTACAATGAGCAGTTCTTC. Its translation is CASSLTGYNEQFF.

The chain uses TRBV6-6 and TRBJ2-5; 12 positions agree with TRBD2. CDR3 size: 21 residues. Germline CDR1 reads MNHNY; CDR2 reads SVGAGI (reference sequence). Trimming took 5 bases from V and 5 from J; bases not matched to a gene: 24. CDR3 amino acids: CASSRRELAGGGGGDPETQYF. The CDR3 DNA reads as TGTGCCAGCAGTCGCCGTGAACTAGCGGGGGGTGGTGGAGGTGATCCGGAGACCCAGTACTTC.

The rearrangement joins TRBV27 to TRBJ1-4; TRBD1 might be the D (5 bases). V gave up 3 bases and J gave up 2 bases, with 10 bases separating them. Germline V CDR1 and CDR2: MNHEY, SMNVEV (reference sequence). This CDR3 comprises 15 residues. The CDR3 DNA reads TGTGCCAGCAGTTTGGCAGGGAGGACTAATGAAAAACTGTTTTTT. Residues: CASSLAGRTNEKLFF.

The CDR3 region has the DNA TGTGCCAGTAGGACCTCCCCACAGACAGGGGCTACGGGCTATGGCTACACCTTC. This translates into CASRTSPQTGATGYGYTF. The chain is built from TRBV19 and TRBJ1-2; TRBD1 agrees at 8 bases. V shed 6 bases, J shed 4 bases, and the junction held 19 bases outside the gene matches. In germline, CDR1 is LNHDA, CDR2 SQIVND (reference sequence). The CDR3 totals 18 residues.

This clone has more than one count but fewer than ten. The V gene is TRBV7-9, the J gene TRBJ1-2, with a possible D match to TRBD1 (6 bases). CDR1 is SEHNR, CDR2 FQNEAQ, per germline (reference sequence). Trimming took 5 bases from V and 5 from J, leaving 21 bases between them. The CDR3 totals 16 residues. CDR3 residues: CASSDVAAQGIYGYTF. The CDR3 DNA sequence: TGTGCCAGCAGCGACGTTGCGGCACAGGGCATATATGGCTACACCTTC.

This chain joins TRBV7-2 and TRBJ2-1; 10 bases map to TRBD2. With V trimmed by 6 bases and J by 9 bases, 14 bases remained unmatched. Per germline, CDR1 SGHTA and CDR2 FQGNSA. This CDR3 contains 16 residues. CDR3 amino acids: CASRREERGGRSEQFF. CDR3 DNA sequence: TGTGCCAGCAGAAGGGAGGAGCGGGGGGGCCGGAGTGAGCAGTTCTTC.

This sequence joins TRBV23-1 and TRBJ2-5; TRBD2 is a possible D gene (6 bases). TRBV23-1 is placed among ORFs of uncertain function. V was trimmed by 4 bases and J by 4 bases, leaving 19 bases between them. The CDR3 extends over 16 amino acids. In nucleotides, the CDR3 is TGCGCCAGCAGTCGGTCCGGTGGAGGGGTCCCAGAGACCCAGTACTTC. Protein sequence: CASSRSGGGVPETQYF.

The chain combines TRBV11-2 with TRBJ2-7, with a possible D match to TRBD1 (5 bases). The CDR3 runs to 11 residues. V lost 8 bases and J lost 2, with 7 bases in between. The germline gives CDR1 SGHAT, CDR2 FQNNGV. The DNA for the CDR3 is TGTGCCAGCGGGGCACCCTACGAGCAGTACTTC. This sequence encodes CASGAPYEQYF.

The chain carries TRBV4-1 and TRBJ1-4; D not resolved. V lost 3 bases and J 4 bases, leaving 15 bases between the germline ends. Germline CDR1 MGHRA, CDR2 YSYEKL. The CDR3 contains 16 residues. CDR3 sequence: CASSHILRSRNEKLFF. The DNA of the CDR3 is TGCGCCAGCAGCCACATCTTGAGATCTCGTAATGAAAAACTGTTTTTT.

About this clone: An end of the junction differs from the germline gene, which may be a read error. The rearrangement uses TRBV6-1 and TRBJ2-1; tentatively, D is TRBD2 (5 bases). Germline loops: CDR1 MNHNS, CDR2 SASEGT. This CDR3 is 17 amino acids long. The CDR3 protein is CASSEGGYLSSYNEQFF. In nucleotides, the CDR3 is TGTGCCAGCAGCGAAGGAGGTTACCTAAGCTCCTACAATGAGCAGTTCTTC.

The chain joins TRBV4-3 to TRBJ1-1; no clear D. Germline lookup yields CDR1 LGHNA and CDR2 YSLEER. Between the trimmed V and J ends, which lost 1 base and 4 bases, there was a span of 7 bases. CDR3 size: 13 residues. Here the CDR3 DNA reads TGCGCCAGCAGCCAAGGACTGACCACTGAAGCTTTCTTT. Protein sequence: CASSQGLTTEAFF.